The present entry profiles one T cell receptor (beta chain) with its context. Its antigen is undetermined. The sample is drawn from a study of circulating and synovial CD4+ cells in juvenile arthritis. Study-wide findings and caveats: Some such blood samples were as oligoclonal as synovium. Compared with bulk blood, circulating pathogenic-like lymphocytes shared substantially more CDR3 sequences with synovial T cells. Bulk blood CD4 samples held at least an order of magnitude more or fewer genomes than CPL.

Profiled with immunoSEQ multiplex PCR; TCRdb holds only in-frame clones, not every one. This table has about 33,000 clones, about 95% appearing once. Sequenced sample: CD4+ T cells from blood. This receptor was identified in a human donor with juvenile idiopathic arthritis.

The CDR3 reads CASSHDRALTEAFF. The CDR3 nucleotides are TGTGCCAGCAGCCATGACAGGGCTCTGACTGAAGCTTTCTTT. This chain uses TRBV4-2 with TRBJ1-1; 7 nucleotides agree with TRBD1. J gave up 5 bases and V 3 bases, and 6 bases lay outside the gene matches. Germline V gene lookup returns CDR1 LGHNA and CDR2 YNFKEQ. The CDR3 is 14 amino acids.